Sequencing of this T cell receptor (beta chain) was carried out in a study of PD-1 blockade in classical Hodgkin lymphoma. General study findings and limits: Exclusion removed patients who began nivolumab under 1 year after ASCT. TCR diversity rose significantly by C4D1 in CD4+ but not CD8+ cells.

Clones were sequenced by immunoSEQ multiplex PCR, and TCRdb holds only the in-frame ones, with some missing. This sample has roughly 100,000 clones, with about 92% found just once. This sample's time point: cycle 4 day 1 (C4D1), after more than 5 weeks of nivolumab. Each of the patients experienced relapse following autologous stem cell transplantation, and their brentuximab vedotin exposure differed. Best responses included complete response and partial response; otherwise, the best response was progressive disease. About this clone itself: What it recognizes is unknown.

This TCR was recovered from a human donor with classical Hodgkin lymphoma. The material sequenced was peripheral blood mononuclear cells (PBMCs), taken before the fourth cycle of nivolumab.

The CDR3 loop is CASSPRTGGIDTQYF. CDR3 nucleotide sequence: TGTGCCAGCAGCCCCAGGACAGGGGGTATAGATACGCAGTATTTT. The chain joins TRBV5-4 to TRBJ2-3, with 10 bases lining up with TRBD1. The germline gives CDR1 SGHNT, CDR2 YYREEE (reference sequence). The ends lost 4 bases at V and 5 bases at J; junction bases unmatched: 7. There are 15 residues in the CDR3.